The entry below describes one TCR beta chain. Its target antigen remains unknown. Base qualities were left out, and no much larger clone turns up one base away. CDR1 SGHTA and CDR2 FQGTGA were looked up in the germline V gene. At the junction V is shortened by 1 base and J by 7 bases, with 10 bases in between. The CDR3 spans 13 residues, from the cysteine through the phenylalanine. Only the CDR3 portion is preserved as DNA: 39 bases, with reading frame beginning at the first base. For sequencing of the TCRbeta CDR3 region, genomic DNA was extracted from the sorted cells. TCRbeta CDR3 regions were sequenced using the immunoSEQ Assay. Drawn from immuneACCESS, this table holds only the in-frame rearrangements with V and J called that TCRdb kept. Clones are partly lost; checked studies trace under half to an unresolved V gene and leave the rest unexplained. This sample has some 96,000 clones in its table, and roughly 90% of those were observed once. The top ten clones comprise 0.45% to 0.65% of the sample.

The data originate from a study of OX40 agonist ivuxolimab in advanced cancers. Study-level background: Ivuxolimab was a fully human IgG2 agonistic monoclonal antibody targeting the costimulatory receptor OX40 (CD134). Intravenous ivuxolimab was administered to patients every 2 weeks at six dose levels: 0.01, 0.1, 0.3, 1.5, 3 and 10 mg/kg. Of the 50 or so patients in dose escalation, around 20 had hepatocellular carcinoma, roughly 15 had melanoma, 9 had renal cell carcinoma and 9 had head and neck cancer. In the dose-escalation cohort, around four fifths of patients were male, and the mean age was approximately 60 years with a range of about 20 to 80. Patients were allowed to have had prior anti-PD-1, anti-PD-L1 or anti-CTLA-4 therapy, and more than 35% of the dose-escalation patients had been treated with checkpoint inhibitors. Partial responses occurred in three dose-escalation patients, of whom one had hepatocellular carcinoma and two had cutaneous melanoma. Peripheral TCRbeta sequencing aimed to test whether ivuxolimab altered TCR sequence diversity and caused clonal T-cell expansion. The paper describes the monotherapy dose-escalation part (N of about 47 patients) of the phase I trial of ivuxolimab.

Here is what the overall study found, with its caveats: At doses of 0.1 to 3.0 mg/kg, clonal expansion of both CD4+ and CD8+ blood T cells was observed from baseline to week 6. Low levels of normalized T-cell clonal expansion were also seen in some patients who did not respond. The antigen specificity of the clonally expanded peripheral T cells was not determined. After ivuxolimab, more expanded clones were found on average in CD8+ T cells than in CD4+ T cells. In partial responders in the 0.1-3.0 mg/kg groups, normalized peripheral clonal expansion was found to be among the lowest, especially among CD8+ T cells.

Patients with autoimmune disease history or receiving systemic immunosuppression were excluded from the trial. Peripheral blood for TCR sequencing was collected from all dose cohorts at baseline, on cycle 4 day 1, and on cycle 7 day 1. Samples came from an open-label, multicenter, first-in-human phase I dose-escalation trial of ivuxolimab. Adults with locally advanced or metastatic melanoma, renal cell, hepatocellular, or head and neck squamous cell carcinoma were enrolled in the trial. CD4+ and CD8+ T cells were sorted separately from peripheral blood before TCR sequencing. The sample was CD4+ or CD8+ T cells sorted from blood, taken in a trial of the OX40 agonist ivuxolimab. The V gene is TRBV7-3 and the J gene is TRBJ2-5, and TRBD2 may be the D gene, going by 5 matching bases. The sequence came from an adult with an advanced solid tumor such as melanoma, head and neck, liver or kidney cancer. The nucleotides read TGTGCCAGCAGCTTAAGGAGAGAGGGGACCCAGTACTTC. The encoded protein is CASSLRREGTQYF. Reference TRBV7-3 and TRBJ2-5 proteins supply the regions before and after the CDR3; the full variable domain is: GAGVSQTPSNKVTEKGKYVELRCDPISGHTALYWYRQSLGQGPEFLIYFQGTGAADDSGLPNDRFFAVRPEGSVSTLKIQRTERGDSAVYLCASSLRREGTQYFGPGTRLLVL.